The T cell receptor (beta chain) under discussion was sequenced for a study of blood T cell repertoires in COVID-19. Authors' processing steps: Counts of nucleated cells, estimated from reference gene primer amplification, were obtained. Method: immunoSEQ multiplex PCR; TCRdb's copy keeps in-frame clones and lacks some. V and J calls plus clone size are reproduced from that table; the DNA served to infer D and trimming. Here the sample spans 100,000 to 150,000 clones, approximately 80% being singletons. Germline V gene lookup returns CDR1 SGHAT and CDR2 FQNNGV. The junction had 2 bases not matched to a gene; V was cut back by 6 bases and J by 4 bases. This CDR3 is built from 12 residues.

The receptor's source is a man between 60 and 70 years old with acute or convalescent COVID-19. This sequence joins TRBV11-2 and TRBJ1-2, with TRBD1 matching over 7 bases. Sequencing used peripheral blood. CDR3 coding DNA: TGTGCCAGCAGATCAGGGGGCTATGGCTACACCTTC. Translation: CASRSGGYGYTF.